Below are 20 T cell receptor beta chains sequenced from a single sample in a study of T cell changes during pregnancy in multiple sclerosis. Libraries were prepared by immunoSEQ multiplex PCR; TCRdb keeps only in-frame clonotypes and omits some of them. Seen here are about 42,000 clones, roughly 80% observed once, and the top ten hold around 0.6%. Material: CD4+ T cells from peripheral blood mononuclear cells, obtained before pregnancy. The receptors were sampled from a female donor with multiple sclerosis, enrolled in a pregnancy study.

The chain has TRBV4-3 and TRBJ1-3; the match to TRBD1 covers 9 bases. The germline gives CDR1 LGHNA, CDR2 YSLEER. V lost 0 bases, J lost 3 bases, and 3 bases stayed unmatched. This CDR3 is built from 16 residues. CDR3 amino acids: CASSQERTGVGNTIYF. CDR3 in DNA: TGCGCCAGCAGCCAAGAGCGGACAGGGGTTGGAAACACCATATATTTT.

This rearrangement joins TRBV7-9 to TRBJ1-2; the match to TRBD1 covers 8 bases. The trim removed 1 base at V and 7 bases at J, leaving 5 bases unmatched. This CDR3 contains 14 residues. The V gene's germline CDR1 is SEHNR and CDR2 FQNEAQ (reference sequence). CDR3 loop: CASSLGQGLGGYTF. The CDR3 DNA is TGTGCCAGCAGCTTAGGACAGGGGTTAGGTGGCTACACCTTC.

The J gene is TRBJ2-7, the V gene TRBV7-9; weak D call: TRBD2 (5 bases). V was shortened by 5 bases and J by 2 bases, with 13 bases between the two germline ends. The CDR3 runs to 14 residues. Germline loops: CDR1 SEHNR, CDR2 FQNEAQ (reference sequence). This CDR3 reads CASSLDGNPYEQYF. CDR3 DNA: TGTGCCAGCAGCCTGGACGGGAATCCCTACGAGCAGTACTTC.

The table lists this clone with a count of one. The J gene is TRBJ1-4, the V gene TRBV30; no reliable D call. V lost 1 base, J lost 7 bases, and 16 bases lay in between. The CDR3 has 15 amino acids. Germline V gene sequence: CDR1 GTSNPN, CDR2 SVGIG (reference sequence). The CDR3 spells CAWSDPYGVVEKLFF. CDR3 DNA sequence: TGTGCCTGGAGTGACCCCTATGGAGTTGTTGAAAAACTGTTTTTT. The whole variable domain, filled in from reference TRBV30 and TRBJ1-4, reads SQTIHQWPATLVQPVGSPLSLECTVEGTSNPNLYWYRQAAGRGLQLLFYSVGIGQISSEVPQNLSASRPQDRQFILSSKKLLLSDSGFYLCAWSDPYGVVEKLFFGSGTQLSVL.

The V and J genes are TRBV10-2 and TRBJ2-3, with D possibly matching TRBD2 (5 bases). The CDR3 is 14 amino acids. The ends were cut back, 0 bases at V and 5 bases at J, with 9 bases in the middle. In germline, CDR1 is WSHSY, CDR2 SAAADI. DNA for the CDR3: TGCGCCAGCAGTGAGTCGGCCGGGATAGATACGCAGTATTTT. It is translated as CASSESAGIDTQYF.

This chain connects TRBV28 to TRBJ2-5; D uncertain. CDR1 MDHEN and CDR2 SYDVKM come from the germline V gene. V gave up 6 bases and J gave up 2 bases, with 10 bases separating them. This CDR3 has 13 amino acids. CDR3 loop: CASRHNNQETQYF. CDR3 sequence (DNA): TGTGCCAGCAGACATAATAATCAAGAGACCCAGTACTTC.

This clone was seen a few times. The rearrangement joins TRBV10-3 to TRBJ2-1; 11 nucleotides match TRBD1. Germline trimming cut 5 bases from V and 7 bases from J; bases unmatched to any gene: 13. The germline V gene has CDR1 ENHRY and CDR2 SYGVKD. The CDR3 is 17 residues long. The CDR3 spells CAISFSRDRGVGNEQFF. For the CDR3, the DNA is TGTGCCATCAGTTTCTCGAGGGACAGGGGGGTTGGGAATGAGCAGTTCTTC.

This clone was seen more than once but under ten times. The chain uses TRBV5-1 and TRBJ1-2; D not resolved. Germline CDR1 is SGHRS and CDR2 is YFSETQ. This CDR3 has 14 amino acids. V was cut by 0 bases and J by 8 bases, with 14 bases left in between. CDR3 DNA sequence: TGCGCCAGCAGCTTGGATTATTTCTCGGGAGGCTACACCTTC. Amino acids: CASSLDYFSGGYTF. Based on the CDR3 plus reference TRBV5-1 and TRBJ1-2, the full variable domain is KAGVTQTPRYLIKTRGQQVTLSCSPISGHRSVSWYQQTPGQGLQFLFEYFSETQRNKGNFPGRFSGRQFSNSRSEMNVSTLELGDSALYLCASSLDYFSGGYTFGSGTRLTVV.

The chain is built from TRBV2 and TRBJ1-4; D may be TRBD1 (6 bases). Germline assignment: CDR1 SNHLY and CDR2 FYNNEI. CDR3 size: 15 residues. Trimming took 6 bases from V and 6 from J, leaving 17 bases between them. The CDR3 loop reads CASSNQGQKDEKLFF. The CDR3 DNA sequence: TGTGCCAGCAGCAACCAGGGGCAGAAGGATGAAAAACTGTTTTTT.

The CDR3 sequence is CASSRGIASGNTIYF. The CDR3 DNA follows: TGTGCCAGCTCCCGGGGTATAGCCTCTGGAAACACCATATATTTT. The V call is TRBV9, the J call TRBJ1-3; no reliable D call. Trimming took 7 bases from V and 0 from J, leaving 14 bases between them. From germline, CDR1 is SGDLS and CDR2 YYNGEE. This CDR3 contains 15 residues.

This clone was observed a handful of times. The chain has TRBV18 and TRBJ2-3; 12 nucleotides agree with TRBD2. In germline, CDR1 is KGHSH, CDR2 LQKENI. CDR3 length equals 16 residues. V lost 5 bases and J lost 0; bases outside the gene matches: 3. The CDR3 reads CASSSTSGGSTDTQYF. The CDR3 coding sequence is TGTGCCAGCTCATCCACTAGCGGGGGGAGCACAGATACGCAGTATTTT.

The V call is TRBV11-2, the J call TRBJ2-1; perhaps TRBD2 as D (5 bases). CDR3 length: 14 residues. The V and J ends lost 5 bases and 6 bases respectively, with 14 bases between them. Germline V lookup: CDR1 SGHAT, CDR2 FQNNGV. This chain's CDR3 is CASSQRTGINEQFF. The CDR3 nucleotides are TGTGCCAGCAGCCAACGGACGGGAATCAATGAGCAGTTCTTC. Drawing the rest from reference TRBV11-2 and TRBJ2-1, the complete variable domain is EAGVAQSPRYKIIEKRQSVAFWCNPISGHATLYWYQQILGQGPKLLIQFQNNGVVDDSQLPKDRFSAERLKGVDSTLKIQPAKLEDSAVYLCASSQRTGINEQFFGPGTRLTVL.

This clone came up a few times. The chain combines TRBV30 with TRBJ1-1; no firm D call. V lost 2 bases and J lost 1, with 11 bases in between. This CDR3 has 14 residues. Looked up from germline, CDR1 is GTSNPN and CDR2 is SVGIG (reference sequence). The CDR3 region has the DNA TGTGCCTGGAGTAATATCAGGCGGAACACTGAAGCTTTCTTT. Its translation: CAWSNIRRNTEAFF.

The chain combines TRBV14 with TRBJ2-2; D call uncertain. The V end lost 1 base, the J end lost 5 bases, and 11 bases lay between the germline ends. There are 15 residues in the CDR3. The germline V gene encodes CDR1 SGHDN and CDR2 FVKESK. CDR3 coding DNA: TGTGCCAGCAGCCAAGTCCCCCAGGTGACCGGGGAGCTGTTTTTT. Amino acids: CASSQVPQVTGELFF. The variable domain in full, with the rest retrieved from reference TRBV14 and TRBJ2-2, is EAGVTQFPSHSVIEKGQTVTLRCDPISGHDNLYWYRRVMGKEIKFLLHFVKESKQDESGMPNNRFLAERTGGTYSTLKVQPAELEDSGVYFCASSQVPQVTGELFFGEGSRLTVL.

This chain links TRBV19 with TRBJ2-3; D perhaps matches TRBD2 (6 bases). CDR1 is LNHDA, CDR2 SQIVND, per germline (reference sequence). The V gene lost 4 bases and the J gene lost 2 bases, with 19 bases spanning the gap. The CDR3 is 17 residues long. In DNA form, the CDR3 reads TGTGCCAGTAGTAGCGGTTGGGGCGGGGCCGTCACAGATACGCAGTATTTT. Protein sequence: CASSSGWGGAVTDTQYF.

There are a few counts of this clone. The gene calls are TRBV7-9 and TRBJ1-3; D ambiguous. CDR3 size: 15 residues. With 6 bases removed from V and 0 bases from J, the gap between germline ends came to 12 bases. CDR1 and CDR2 from the germline V gene are SEHNR and FQNEAQ (reference sequence). The CDR3 DNA sequence: TGTGCCAGCAGGACCTCGGGAGGCTCTGGAAACACCATATATTTT. Encoded protein: CASRTSGGSGNTIYF.

This clone was observed a single time. The chain joins TRBV9 to TRBJ1-4; perhaps TRBD1 as D (5 bases). This CDR3 contains 15 residues. V was trimmed by 0 bases and J by 7 bases, leaving 13 bases between them. The germline V gene encodes CDR1 SGDLS and CDR2 YYNGEE. For the CDR3, the DNA is TGTGCCAGCAGCGTAGATGTGGGGGGATCTGAAAAACTGTTTTTT. It specifies CASSVDVGGSEKLFF.

This sequence joins TRBV30 and TRBJ1-1, with D perhaps TRBD1 (5 bases). Trimming took off 6 bases at V and 1 base at J, with 12 bases between the two ends. Looked up from germline, CDR1 is GTSNPN and CDR2 is SVGIG (reference sequence). This CDR3 has 13 amino acids. CDR3 coding DNA: TGTGCCTGCGGCGGGGCGCGGAACACTGAAGCTTTCTTT. Protein sequence: CACGGARNTEAFF.

V gene TRBV7-8 combines with J gene TRBJ1-2; 10 nucleotides line up with TRBD1. Germline lookup yields CDR1 SGHVS and CDR2 FQNEAQ. Unmatched junction bases numbered 10, after V lost 4 bases and J lost 8 bases. The CDR3 sequence is 15 residues long. DNA of the CDR3: TGTGCCAGCAGCTCGTTACCCGGGACAGGGGCAGGCTACACCTTC. As protein: CASSSLPGTGAGYTF.

The chain employs TRBV18 and TRBJ1-6, with D possibly TRBD1 on 5 matching bases. There are 14 residues in the CDR3. Trimming cost V 3 bases and J 12 bases, with 15 bases left between them. Germline assignment: CDR1 KGHSH and CDR2 LQKENI. In nucleotides, the CDR3 is TGTGCCAGCTCACCGGATGGGATGGGGGGACCCCTCCACTTT. It translates to CASSPDGMGGPLHF.